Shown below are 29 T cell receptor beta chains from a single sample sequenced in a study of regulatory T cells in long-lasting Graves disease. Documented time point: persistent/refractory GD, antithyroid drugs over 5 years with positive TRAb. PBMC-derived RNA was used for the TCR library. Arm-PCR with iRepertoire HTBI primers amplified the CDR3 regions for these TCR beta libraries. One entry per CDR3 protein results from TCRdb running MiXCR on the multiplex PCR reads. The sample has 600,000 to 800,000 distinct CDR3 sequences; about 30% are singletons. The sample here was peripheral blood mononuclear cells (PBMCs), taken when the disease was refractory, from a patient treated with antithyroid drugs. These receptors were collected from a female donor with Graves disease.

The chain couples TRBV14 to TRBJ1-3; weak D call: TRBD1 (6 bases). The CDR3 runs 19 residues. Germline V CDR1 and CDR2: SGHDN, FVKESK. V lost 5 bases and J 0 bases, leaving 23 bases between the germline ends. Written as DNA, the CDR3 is TGTGCCAGCAGCAACTACAACTGGGGGCGAGAATTCTCTGGAAACACCATATATTTT. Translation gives CASSNYNWGREFSGNTIYF.

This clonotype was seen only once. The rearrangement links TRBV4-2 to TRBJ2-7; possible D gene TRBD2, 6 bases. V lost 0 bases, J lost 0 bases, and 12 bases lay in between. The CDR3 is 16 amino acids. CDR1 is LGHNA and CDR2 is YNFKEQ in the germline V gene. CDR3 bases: TGTGCCAGCAGCCAAGATTCAACTAGCACCTCCTACGAGCAGTACTTC. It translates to CASSQDSTSTSYEQYF.

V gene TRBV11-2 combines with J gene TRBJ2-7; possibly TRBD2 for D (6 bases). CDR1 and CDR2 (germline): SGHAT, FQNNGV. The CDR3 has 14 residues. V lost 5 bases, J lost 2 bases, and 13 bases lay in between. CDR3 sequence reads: CASSRDWEAYEQYF. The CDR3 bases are TGTGCCAGCAGCCGGGACTGGGAAGCCTACGAGCAGTACTTC.

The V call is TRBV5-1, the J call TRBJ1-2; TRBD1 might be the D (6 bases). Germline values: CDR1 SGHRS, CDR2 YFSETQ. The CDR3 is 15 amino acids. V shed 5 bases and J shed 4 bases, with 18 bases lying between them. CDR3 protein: CASSFEEGGAYGYTF. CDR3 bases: TGCGCCAGCAGTTTCGAGGAAGGGGGAGCCTATGGCTACACCTTC.

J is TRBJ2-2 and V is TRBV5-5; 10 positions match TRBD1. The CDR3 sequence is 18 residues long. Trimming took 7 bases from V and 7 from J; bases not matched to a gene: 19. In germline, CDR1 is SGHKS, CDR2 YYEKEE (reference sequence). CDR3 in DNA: TGTGCCAGCGGCGTCTATCGGGGACAGGGGTATGTCGGCGGGGAGCTGTTTTTT. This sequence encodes CASGVYRGQGYVGGELFF.

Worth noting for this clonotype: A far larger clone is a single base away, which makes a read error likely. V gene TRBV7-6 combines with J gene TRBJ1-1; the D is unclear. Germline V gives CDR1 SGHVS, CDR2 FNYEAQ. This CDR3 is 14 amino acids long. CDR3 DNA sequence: TGTGCCAGCAGCTTAGCAGGGATGAACGCTGAAGCTTTCTTT. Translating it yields CASSLAGMNAEAFF.

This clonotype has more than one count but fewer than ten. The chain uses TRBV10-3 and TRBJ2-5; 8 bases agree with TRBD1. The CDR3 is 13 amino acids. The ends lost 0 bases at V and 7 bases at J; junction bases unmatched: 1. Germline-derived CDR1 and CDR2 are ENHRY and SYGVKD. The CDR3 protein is CAISESTGGTQYF. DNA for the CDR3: TGTGCCATCAGTGAGTCAACAGGGGGGACCCAGTACTTC.

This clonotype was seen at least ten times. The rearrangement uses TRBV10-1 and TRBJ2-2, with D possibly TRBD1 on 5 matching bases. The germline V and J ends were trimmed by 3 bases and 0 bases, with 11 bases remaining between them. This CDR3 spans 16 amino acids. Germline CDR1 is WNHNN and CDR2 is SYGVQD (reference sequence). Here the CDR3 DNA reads TGCGCCAGCAGTGATTCAGGGTGGACGAACACCGGGGAGCTGTTTTTT. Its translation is CASSDSGWTNTGELFF.

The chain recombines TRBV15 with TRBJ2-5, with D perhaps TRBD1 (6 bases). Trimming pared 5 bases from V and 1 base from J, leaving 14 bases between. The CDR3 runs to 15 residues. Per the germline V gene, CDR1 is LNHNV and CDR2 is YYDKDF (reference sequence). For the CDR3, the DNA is TGTGCCACCAGCTCCCCCGGGACATCCCAAGAGACCCAGTACTTC. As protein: CATSSPGTSQETQYF.

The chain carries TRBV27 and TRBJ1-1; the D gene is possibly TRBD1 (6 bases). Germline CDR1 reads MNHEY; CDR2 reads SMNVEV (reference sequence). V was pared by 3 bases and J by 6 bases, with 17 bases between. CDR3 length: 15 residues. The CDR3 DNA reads TGTGCCAGCAGTTTTTCGGGGGCCCTTTTCCCTGAAGCTTTCTTT. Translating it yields CASSFSGALFPEAFF.

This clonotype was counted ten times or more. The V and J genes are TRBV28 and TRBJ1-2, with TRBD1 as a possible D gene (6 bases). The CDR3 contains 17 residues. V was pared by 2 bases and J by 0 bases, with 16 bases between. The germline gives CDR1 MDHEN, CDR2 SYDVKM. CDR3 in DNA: TGTGCCAGCAGTTTAAGGGAGGGGGTAATAGCTAACTATGGCTACACCTTC. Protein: CASSLREGVIANYGYTF.

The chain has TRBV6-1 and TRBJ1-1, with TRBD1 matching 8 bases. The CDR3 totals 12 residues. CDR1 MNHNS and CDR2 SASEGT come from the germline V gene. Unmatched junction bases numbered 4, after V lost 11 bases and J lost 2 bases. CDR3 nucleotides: TGTGCCGTGACAGGGGCTAACACTGAAGCTTTCTTT. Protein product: CAVTGANTEAFF.

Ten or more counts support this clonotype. CDR3 amino acids: CASIQTANTEAFF. In DNA form, the CDR3 reads TGTGCCAGCATTCAGACAGCGAACACTGAAGCTTTCTTT. The chain employs TRBV6-1 and TRBJ1-1; tentatively, D is TRBD1 (5 bases). Germline CDR1 MNHNS, CDR2 SASEGT. The CDR3 runs to 13 residues. V was cut by 7 bases and J by 1 base, with 10 bases left in between.

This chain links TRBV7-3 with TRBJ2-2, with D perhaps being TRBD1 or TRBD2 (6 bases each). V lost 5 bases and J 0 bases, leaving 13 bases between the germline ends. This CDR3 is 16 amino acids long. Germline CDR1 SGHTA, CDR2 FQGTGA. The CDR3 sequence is CASSLMGGANTGELFF. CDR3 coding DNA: TGTGCCAGCAGCCTCATGGGGGGCGCGAACACCGGGGAGCTGTTTTTT.

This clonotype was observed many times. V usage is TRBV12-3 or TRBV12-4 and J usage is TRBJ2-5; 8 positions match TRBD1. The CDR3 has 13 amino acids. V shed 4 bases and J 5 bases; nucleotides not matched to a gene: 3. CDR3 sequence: CASSSDRAETQYF. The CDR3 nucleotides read TGTGCCAGCAGTTCGGACAGGGCGGAGACCCAGTACTTC.

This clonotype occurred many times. DNA of the CDR3: TGTGCCAGCAGTTTAGACAGTTTCACGGATGGCTACACCTTC. Its protein product is CASSLDSFTDGYTF. The gene calls are TRBV12-3 or TRBV12-4 and TRBJ1-2, with D unresolved. Trimming left V 1 base short and J 6 bases short, with 12 bases between. The CDR3 covers 14 residues.

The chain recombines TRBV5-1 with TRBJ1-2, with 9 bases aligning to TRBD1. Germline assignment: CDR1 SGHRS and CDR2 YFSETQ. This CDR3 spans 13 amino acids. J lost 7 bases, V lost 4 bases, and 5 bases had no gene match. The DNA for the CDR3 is TGCGCCAGCAGCCGGGACAGGGCGGCTGGCTACACCTTC. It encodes CASSRDRAAGYTF.

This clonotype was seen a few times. This CDR3 reads CASSPTGPGTYEQYF. The CDR3 coding sequence is TGTGCCAGCAGCCCCACCGGGCCGGGGACCTACGAGCAGTACTTC. The gene calls are TRBV3-1 and TRBJ2-7; maybe TRBD2 (5 bases). Per the germline V gene, CDR1 is LGHDT and CDR2 is YNNKEL (reference sequence). V was cut by 4 bases and J by 2 bases, with 15 bases left in between. CDR3 length: 15 amino acids.

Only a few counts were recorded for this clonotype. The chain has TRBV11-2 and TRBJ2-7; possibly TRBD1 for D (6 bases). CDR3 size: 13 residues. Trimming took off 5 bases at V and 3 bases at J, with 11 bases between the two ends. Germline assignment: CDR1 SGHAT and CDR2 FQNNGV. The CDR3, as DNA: TGTGCCAGCAGCCGCGCGGACAGCTACGAGCAGTACTTC. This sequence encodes CASSRADSYEQYF.

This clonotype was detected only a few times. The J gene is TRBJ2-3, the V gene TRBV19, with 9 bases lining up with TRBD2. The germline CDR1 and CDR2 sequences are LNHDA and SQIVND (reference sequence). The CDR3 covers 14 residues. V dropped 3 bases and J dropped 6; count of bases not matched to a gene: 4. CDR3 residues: CASSIRTSADTQYF. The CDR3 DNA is TGTGCCAGTAGTATTAGGACTAGCGCCGATACGCAGTATTTT.

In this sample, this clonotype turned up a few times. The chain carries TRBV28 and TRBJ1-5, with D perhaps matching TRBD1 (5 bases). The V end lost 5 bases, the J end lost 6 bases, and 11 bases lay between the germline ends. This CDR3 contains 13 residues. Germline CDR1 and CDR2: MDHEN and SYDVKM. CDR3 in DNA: TGTGCCAGCAGTCGACCGGGGGTTCAGCCCCAGCATTTT. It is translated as CASSRPGVQPQHF. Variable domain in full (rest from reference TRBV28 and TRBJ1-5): DVKVTQSSRYLVKRTGEKVFLECVQDMDHENMFWYRQDPGLGLRLIYFSYDVKMKEKGDIPEGYSVSREKKERFSLILESASTNQTSMYLCASSRPGVQPQHFGDGTRLSIL.

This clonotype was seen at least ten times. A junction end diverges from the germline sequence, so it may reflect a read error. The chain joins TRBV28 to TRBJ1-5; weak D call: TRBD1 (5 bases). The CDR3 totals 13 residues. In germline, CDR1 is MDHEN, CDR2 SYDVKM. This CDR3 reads CASRLDVSGPNLF. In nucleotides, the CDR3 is TGTGCCAGCAGATTGGACGTATCAGGGCCAAACCTTTTT.

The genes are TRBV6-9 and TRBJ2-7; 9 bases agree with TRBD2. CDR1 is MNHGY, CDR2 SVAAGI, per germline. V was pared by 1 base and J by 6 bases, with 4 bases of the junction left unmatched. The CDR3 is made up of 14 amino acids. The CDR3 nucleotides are TGTGCCAGCAGTTATTTGACTAGCGGCTGCGAGCAGTACTTC. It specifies CASSYLTSGCEQYF.

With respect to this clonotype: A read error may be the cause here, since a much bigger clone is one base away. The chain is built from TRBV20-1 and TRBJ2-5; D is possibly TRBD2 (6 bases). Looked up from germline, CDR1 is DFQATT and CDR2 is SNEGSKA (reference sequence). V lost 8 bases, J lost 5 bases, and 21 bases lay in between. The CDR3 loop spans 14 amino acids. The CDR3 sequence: CSCGQSRRAETQYF. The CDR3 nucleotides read TGCAGTTGCGGACAAAGCAGGAGGGCTGAGACCCAGTACTTC.

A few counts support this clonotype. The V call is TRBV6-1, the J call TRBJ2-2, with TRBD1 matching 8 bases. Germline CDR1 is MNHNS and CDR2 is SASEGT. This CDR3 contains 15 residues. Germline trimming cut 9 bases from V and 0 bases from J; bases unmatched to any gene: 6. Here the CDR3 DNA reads TGTGCCAGTGGACAGGGCGGGACGAACACCGGGGAGCTGTTTTTT. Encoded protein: CASGQGGTNTGELFF.

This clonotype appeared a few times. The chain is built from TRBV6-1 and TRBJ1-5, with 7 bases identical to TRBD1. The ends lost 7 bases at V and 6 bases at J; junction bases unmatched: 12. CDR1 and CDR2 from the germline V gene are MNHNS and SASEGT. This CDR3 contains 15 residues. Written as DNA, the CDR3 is TGTGCCAGCACCATAGCGACAGGGATGGGTCAGCCCCAGCATTTT. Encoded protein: CASTIATGMGQPQHF.

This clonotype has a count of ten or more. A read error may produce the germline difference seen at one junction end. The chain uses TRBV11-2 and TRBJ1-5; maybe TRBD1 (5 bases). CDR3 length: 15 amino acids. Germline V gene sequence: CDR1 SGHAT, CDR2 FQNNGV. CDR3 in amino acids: CASSLGTLSNQPQHF. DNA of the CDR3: TGTGCCAGCAGTTTAGGGACCCTCAGCAATCAGCCCCAGCATTTT.

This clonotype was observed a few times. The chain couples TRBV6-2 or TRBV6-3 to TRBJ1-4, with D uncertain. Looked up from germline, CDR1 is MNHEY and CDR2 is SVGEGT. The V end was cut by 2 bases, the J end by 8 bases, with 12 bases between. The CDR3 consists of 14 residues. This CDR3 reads CASSYGMTDEKLFF. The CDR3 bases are TGTGCCAGCAGTTACGGTATGACGGACGAAAAACTGTTTTTT.

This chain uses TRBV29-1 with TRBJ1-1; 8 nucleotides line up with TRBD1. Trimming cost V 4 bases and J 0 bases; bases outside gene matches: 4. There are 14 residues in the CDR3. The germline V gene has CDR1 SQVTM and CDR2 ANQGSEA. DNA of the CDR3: TGCAGCGTTGCCAGGGGGCTCATGAACACTGAAGCTTTCTTT. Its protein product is CSVARGLMNTEAFF.